In its sample, the clone carrying this T cell receptor (beta chain) was seen a few times. TCRdb fed the 5' RACE reads into MiXCR, producing one record per CDR3 protein. The sample shows over 55,000 distinct CDR3 sequences, around 26% of them seen only once. The CDR3 consists of 16 residues. Per germline, CDR1 SGHTA and CDR2 FQGNSA. Trimming removed 1 base from V and 0 bases from J; junction bases left unmatched: 4. The TCR comes from a female donor with breast cancer. V usage is TRBV7-2 and J usage is TRBJ2-7; 9 nucleotides align to TRBD2. Sequenced sample: tumor-infiltrating memory CD4+ T cells sorted from the breast tumor. The subset was: memory CD4+ T cells, CD4+CD45RO+CD25-. The CDR3 protein is CASSLVGSGSSYEQYF. CDR3 nucleotides: TGTGCCAGCAGCTTAGTCGGTAGCGGGAGCTCCTACGAGCAGTACTTC.